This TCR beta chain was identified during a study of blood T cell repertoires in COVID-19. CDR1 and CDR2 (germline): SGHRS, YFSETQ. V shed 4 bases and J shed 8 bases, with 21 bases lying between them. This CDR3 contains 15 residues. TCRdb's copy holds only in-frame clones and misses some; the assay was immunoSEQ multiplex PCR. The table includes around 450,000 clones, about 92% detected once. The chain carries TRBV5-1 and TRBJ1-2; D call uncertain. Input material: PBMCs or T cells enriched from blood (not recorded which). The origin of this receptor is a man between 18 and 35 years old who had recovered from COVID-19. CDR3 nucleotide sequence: TGCGCCAGCAGCGAAACAGCAGGTCGGGAGGGCGGCTACACCTTC. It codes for CASSETAGREGGYTF.